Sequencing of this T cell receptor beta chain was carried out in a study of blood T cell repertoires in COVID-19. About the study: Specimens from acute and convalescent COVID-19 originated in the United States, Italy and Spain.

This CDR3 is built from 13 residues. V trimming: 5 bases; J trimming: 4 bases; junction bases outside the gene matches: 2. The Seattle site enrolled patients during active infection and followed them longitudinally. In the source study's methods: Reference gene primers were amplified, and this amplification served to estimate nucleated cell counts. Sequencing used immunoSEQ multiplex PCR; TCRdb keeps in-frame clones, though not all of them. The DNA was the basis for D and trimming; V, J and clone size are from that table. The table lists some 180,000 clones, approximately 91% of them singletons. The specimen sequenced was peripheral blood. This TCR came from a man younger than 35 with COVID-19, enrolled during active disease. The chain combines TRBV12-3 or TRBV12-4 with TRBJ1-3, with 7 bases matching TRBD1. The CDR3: CASSTGQGNTIYF. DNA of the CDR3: TGTGCCAGCAGTACGGGACAGGGAAACACCATATATTTT.